This T cell receptor (beta chain) stems from a study of cytomegalovirus exposure and HLA in healthy donors. General study findings and limits: It emerged from a later analysis that several of the most significant clusters appeared to be linked to common viral pathogens. Sequencing had likely introduced a cluster of highly shared sequence variants as an artifact. It was 164 TCR beta chains that were listed as cytomegalovirus-associated.

13 Jbeta primers and 60 Vbeta primers were used for the PCR. Libraries were prepared by immunoSEQ multiplex PCR; TCRdb keeps only in-frame clonotypes and omits some of them. The sample carries approximately 140,000 clones, less than 85% recorded once. A word on this clone: The antigen is unknown. Other DNA sequences from this sample encode an identical CDR3 as well.

The germline CDR1 and CDR2 sequences are LNHDA and SQIVND (reference sequence). The CDR3 totals 11 residues. Trimming cost V 4 bases and J 4 bases, with 5 bases left between them. The donors comprised healthy bone marrow donors. The rearrangement joins TRBV19 to TRBJ2-7; D is unclear. This receptor was obtained from a man over 45 in good health and CMV-seropositive. Sequenced input: PBMCs. The CDR3 reads CASSSSYEQYF. The DNA for the CDR3 is TGTGCCAGTAGTAGTTCTTACGAGCAGTACTTC. The full variable domain, with the rest looked up from reference TRBV19 and TRBJ2-7, is DGGITQSPKYLFRKEGQNVTLSCEQNLNHDAMYWYRQDPGQGLRLIYYSQIVNDFQKGDIAEGYSVSREKKESFPLTVTSAQKNPTAFYLCASSSSYEQYFGPGTRLTVT.